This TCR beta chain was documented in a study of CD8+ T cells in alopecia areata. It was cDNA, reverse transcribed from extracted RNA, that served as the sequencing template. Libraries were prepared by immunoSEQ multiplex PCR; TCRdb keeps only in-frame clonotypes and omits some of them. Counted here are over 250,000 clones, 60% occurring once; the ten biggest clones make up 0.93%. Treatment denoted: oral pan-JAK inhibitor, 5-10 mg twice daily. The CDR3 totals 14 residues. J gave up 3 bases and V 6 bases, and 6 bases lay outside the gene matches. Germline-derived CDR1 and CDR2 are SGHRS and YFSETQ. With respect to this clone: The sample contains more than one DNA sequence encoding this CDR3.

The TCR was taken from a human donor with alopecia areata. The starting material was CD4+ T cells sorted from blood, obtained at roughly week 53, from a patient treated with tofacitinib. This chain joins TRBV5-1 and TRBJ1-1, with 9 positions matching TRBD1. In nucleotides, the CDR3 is TGCGCCAGCACCCTGACAGGGGGGGACACTGAAGCTTTCTTT. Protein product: CASTLTGGDTEAFF.